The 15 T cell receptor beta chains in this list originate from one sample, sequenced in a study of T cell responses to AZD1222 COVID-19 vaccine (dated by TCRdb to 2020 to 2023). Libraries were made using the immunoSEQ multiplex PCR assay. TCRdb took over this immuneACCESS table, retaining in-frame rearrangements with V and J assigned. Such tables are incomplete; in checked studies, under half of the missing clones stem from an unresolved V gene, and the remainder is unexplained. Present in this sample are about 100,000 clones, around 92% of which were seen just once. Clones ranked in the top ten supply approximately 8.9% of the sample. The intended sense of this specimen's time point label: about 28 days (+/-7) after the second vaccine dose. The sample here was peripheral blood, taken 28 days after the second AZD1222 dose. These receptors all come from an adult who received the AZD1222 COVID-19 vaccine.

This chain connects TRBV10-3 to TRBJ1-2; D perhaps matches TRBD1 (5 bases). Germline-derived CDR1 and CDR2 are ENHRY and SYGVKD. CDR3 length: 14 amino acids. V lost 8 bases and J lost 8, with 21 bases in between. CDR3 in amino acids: CAIGQGRRMEGYTF. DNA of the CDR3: TGTGCCATCGGGCAGGGAAGGCGGATGGAGGGCTACACCTTC.

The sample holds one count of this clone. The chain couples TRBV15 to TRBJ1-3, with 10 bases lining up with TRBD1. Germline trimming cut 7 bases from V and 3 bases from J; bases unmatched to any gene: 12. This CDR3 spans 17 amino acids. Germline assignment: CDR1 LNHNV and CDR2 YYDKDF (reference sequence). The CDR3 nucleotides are TGTGCCACCACCGGAAATGACAGGGGGCTTGGTGGAAACACCATATATTTT. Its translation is CATTGNDRGLGGNTIYF.

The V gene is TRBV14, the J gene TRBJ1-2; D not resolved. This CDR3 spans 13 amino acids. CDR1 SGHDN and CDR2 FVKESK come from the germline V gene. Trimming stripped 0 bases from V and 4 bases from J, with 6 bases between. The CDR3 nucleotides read TGTGCCAGCAGCCAAGACTTCCGCTATGGCTACACCTTC. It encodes CASSQDFRYGYTF.

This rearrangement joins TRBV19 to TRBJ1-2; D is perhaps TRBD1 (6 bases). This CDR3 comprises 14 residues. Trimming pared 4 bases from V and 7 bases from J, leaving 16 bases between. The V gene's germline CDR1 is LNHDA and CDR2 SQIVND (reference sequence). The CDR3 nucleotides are TGTGCCAGTAGTACAGCAGGGGAGAACGGTGGCTACACCTTC. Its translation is CASSTAGENGGYTF.

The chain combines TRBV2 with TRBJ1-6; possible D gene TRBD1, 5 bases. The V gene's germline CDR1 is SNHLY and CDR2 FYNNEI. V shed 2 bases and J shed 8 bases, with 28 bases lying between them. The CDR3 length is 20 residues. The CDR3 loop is CASSEWVIGTGAQADSPLHF. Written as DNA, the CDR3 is TGTGCCAGCAGTGAATGGGTAATTGGGACGGGAGCCCAGGCGGATTCACCCCTCCACTTT. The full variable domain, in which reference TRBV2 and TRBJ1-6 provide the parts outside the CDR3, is EPEVTQTPSHQVTQMGQEVILRCVPISNHLYFYWYRQILGQKVEFLVSFYNNEISEKSEIFDDQFSVERPDGSNFTLKIRSTKLEDSAMYFCASSEWVIGTGAQADSPLHFGNGTRLTVT.

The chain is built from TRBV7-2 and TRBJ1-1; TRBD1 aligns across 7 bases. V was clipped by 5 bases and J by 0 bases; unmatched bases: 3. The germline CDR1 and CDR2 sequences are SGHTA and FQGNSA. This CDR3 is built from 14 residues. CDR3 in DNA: TGTGCCAGCAGCCTCGGGACAGTGAACACTGAAGCTTTCTTT. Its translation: CASSLGTVNTEAFF.

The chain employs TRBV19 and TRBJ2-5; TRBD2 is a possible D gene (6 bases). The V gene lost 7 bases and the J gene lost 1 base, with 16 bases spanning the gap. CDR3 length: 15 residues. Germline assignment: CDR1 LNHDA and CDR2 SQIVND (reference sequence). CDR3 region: CASTTTGTGQETQYF. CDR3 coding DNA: TGTGCCAGTACCACGACCGGGACTGGCCAAGAGACCCAGTACTTC.

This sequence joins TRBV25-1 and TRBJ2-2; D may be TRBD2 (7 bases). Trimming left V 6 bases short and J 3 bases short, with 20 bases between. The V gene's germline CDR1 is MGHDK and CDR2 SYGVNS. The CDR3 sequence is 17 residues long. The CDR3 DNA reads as TGTGCCAGCAGCCCCATCGTGGGGGGGCGGCACACCGGGGAGCTGTTTTTT. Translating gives CASSPIVGGRHTGELFF.

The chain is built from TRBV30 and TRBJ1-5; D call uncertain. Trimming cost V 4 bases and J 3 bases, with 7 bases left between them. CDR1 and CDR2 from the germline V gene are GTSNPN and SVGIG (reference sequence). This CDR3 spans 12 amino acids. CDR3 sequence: CAWTANNQPQHF. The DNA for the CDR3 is TGTGCCTGGACAGCGAACAATCAGCCCCAGCATTTT. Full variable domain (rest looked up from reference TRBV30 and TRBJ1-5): SQTIHQWPATLVQPVGSPLSLECTVEGTSNPNLYWYRQAAGRGLQLLFYSVGIGQISSEVPQNLSASRPQDRQFILSSKKLLLSDSGFYLCAWTANNQPQHFGDGTRLSIL.

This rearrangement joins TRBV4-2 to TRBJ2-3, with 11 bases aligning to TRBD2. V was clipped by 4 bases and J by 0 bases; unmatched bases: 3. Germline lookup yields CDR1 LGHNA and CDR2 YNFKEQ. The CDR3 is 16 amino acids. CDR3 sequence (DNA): TGTGCCAGCAGCCTGGGACTAGCGGATAGCACAGATACGCAGTATTTT. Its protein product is CASSLGLADSTDTQYF.

CDR3 sequence: CASRNWRDGDSPLHF. As DNA, the CDR3 is TGTGCCAGCAGGAATTGGAGGGACGGAGATTCACCCCTCCACTTT. This rearrangement joins TRBV28 to TRBJ1-6, with D possibly matching TRBD1 (5 bases). Germline CDR1 reads MDHEN; CDR2 reads SYDVKM. CDR3 length equals 15 residues. The V end lost 6 bases, the J end lost 8 bases, and 17 bases lay between the germline ends.

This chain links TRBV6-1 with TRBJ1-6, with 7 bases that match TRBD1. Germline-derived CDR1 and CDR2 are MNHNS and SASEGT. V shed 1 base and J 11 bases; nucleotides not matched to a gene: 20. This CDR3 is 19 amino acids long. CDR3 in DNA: TGTGCCAGCAGTGAAGGAAGAATCGACAACAGGGGTGAGGGGCCACCCCTCCACTTT. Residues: CASSEGRIDNRGEGPPLHF.

The CDR3, as DNA: TGTGCCAGCAACGAAAGTCCTAATAACTATGGCTACACCTTC. This translates into CASNESPNNYGYTF. J is TRBJ1-2 and V is TRBV2; D remains unclear. The ends were cut back, 7 bases at V and 1 base at J, with 13 bases in the middle. Germline V gives CDR1 SNHLY, CDR2 FYNNEI. The CDR3 extends over 14 amino acids.

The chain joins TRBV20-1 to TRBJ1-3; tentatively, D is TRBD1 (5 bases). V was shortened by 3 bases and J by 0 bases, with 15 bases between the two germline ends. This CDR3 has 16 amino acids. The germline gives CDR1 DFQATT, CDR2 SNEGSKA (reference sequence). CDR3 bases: TGCAGTGCTAGTCCCTATGACAGTTTCTCTGGAAACACCATATATTTT. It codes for CSASPYDSFSGNTIYF.

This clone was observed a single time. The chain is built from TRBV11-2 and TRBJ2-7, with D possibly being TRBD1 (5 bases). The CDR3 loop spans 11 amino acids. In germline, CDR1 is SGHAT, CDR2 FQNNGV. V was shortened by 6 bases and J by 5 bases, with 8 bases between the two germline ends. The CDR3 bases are TGTGCCAGCAGGTCCAGGGACGAGCAGTACTTC. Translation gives CASRSRDEQYF.